These 32 T cell receptor beta chains were sequenced from one sample in a study of T cells expressing NK-cell markers. TCRdb re-called the 5' RACE reads and shows each CDR3 protein once, DNA omitted. Recorded for this sample: 350,000 to 500,000 distinct CDR3 sequences. Source material: blood T cells: a sorted CD56 or NKG2C T cell subset, CD4+ or CD8+ T cells, or bulk PBMC T cells (not recorded which). These receptors all come from a woman aged 18 to 75 in good health.

The chain joins TRBV5-1 to TRBJ2-2; with no DNA, the TCRdb D assignment of TRBD1 cannot be verified. The CDR3 is 16 residues long. CDR1 and CDR2 from the germline V gene are SGHRS and YFSETQ. CDR3 in amino acids: CASSLSTGGIAGELFF.

The rearrangement joins TRBV4-2 to TRBJ1-1. CDR1 is LGHNA, CDR2 YNFKEQ, per germline. This CDR3 has 16 residues. CDR3 sequence reads: CASSQDIEALNTEAFF.

V and J are TRBV18 and TRBJ2-3. The CDR3 consists of 15 residues. Per germline, CDR1 KGHSH and CDR2 LQKENI. The CDR3 sequence: CASSQSFGEPDTQYF.

V and J are TRBV25-1 and TRBJ2-7; lacking DNA, the TRBD2 call made by TCRdb goes unchecked. CDR1 and CDR2 (germline): MGHDK, SYGVNS. CDR3 length: 13 amino acids. CDR3 loop: CASSETASLEQYF.

V gene TRBV29-1 combines with J gene TRBJ2-7. Germline V gene data show CDR1 as SQVTM and CDR2 as ANQGSEA. The CDR3 loop spans 11 amino acids. The CDR3 loop is CSVSDGYEQYF.

This chain uses TRBV20-1 with TRBJ1-4. The length of the CDR3 is 11 residues. The germline gives CDR1 DFQATT, CDR2 SNEGSKA (reference sequence). CDR3 amino acids: CSASPHEKLFF.

The chain joins TRBV14 to TRBJ2-3; the TCRdb call, TRBD2, lacks DNA for checking. From germline, CDR1 is SGHDN and CDR2 FVKESK. The CDR3 has 19 amino acids. The CDR3 is CASSLRTSGRVHPDNTQYF.

The rearrangement links TRBV7-2 to TRBJ2-7; no DNA is available, so the TRBD2 call from TCRdb remains unchecked. Germline V gives CDR1 SGHTA, CDR2 FQGNSA. This CDR3 comprises 17 residues. The chain's CDR3 is CASSSTTGTSGVPEQYF.

This chain links TRBV27 with TRBJ1-3. This CDR3 region has 14 residues. Germline V lookup: CDR1 MNHEY, CDR2 SMNVEV (reference sequence). CDR3 in amino acids: CASSSGNSGNTIYF.

The chain carries TRBV28 and TRBJ2-2; TCRdb reports TRBD1, a call that lacks DNA to check it against. Germline assignment: CDR1 MDHEN and CDR2 SYDVKM. This CDR3 is 12 amino acids long. The CDR3 loop is CASSRTFEELFF.

The chain combines TRBV6-1 with TRBJ2-1; without DNA, the TCRdb call of TRBD1 cannot be checked. This CDR3 comprises 15 residues. Germline V gives CDR1 MNHNS, CDR2 SASEGT. The CDR3 loop reads CASSPYLASYNEQFF.

The chain combines TRBV5-1 with TRBJ2-5; with no DNA, the TCRdb D assignment of TRBD1 cannot be verified. The germline CDR1 and CDR2 sequences are SGHRS and YFSETQ. The CDR3 is 12 amino acids. The CDR3 protein is CASSPPTQTQYF. The variable domain in full, completed from reference TRBV5-1 and TRBJ2-5, reads KAGVTQTPRYLIKTRGQQVTLSCSPISGHRSVSWYQQTPGQGLQFLFEYFSETQRNKGNFPGRFSGRQFSNSRSEMNVSTLELGDSALYLCASSPPTQTQYFGPGTRLLVL.

This chain connects TRBV25-1 to TRBJ2-3. This CDR3 has 14 residues. Germline CDR1 and CDR2: MGHDK and SYGVNS. This CDR3 reads CASRTSLLSDTQYF.

The V and J genes are TRBV18 and TRBJ2-1; TCRdb gives TRBD1 as the D gene, but with no DNA this cannot be confirmed. The CDR3 consists of 14 residues. Germline V lookup: CDR1 KGHSH, CDR2 LQKENI. Here the CDR3 reads CASSPGTGAYEQFF.

The chain employs TRBV11-2 and TRBJ1-2; TCRdb reports TRBD1, a call that lacks DNA to check it against. The CDR3 length is 13 residues. Germline values: CDR1 SGHAT, CDR2 FQNNGV. The CDR3 spells CASSLRDRGGYTF.

CDR3 protein: CAWDREPDTQYF. V and J are TRBV30 and TRBJ2-3. Germline CDR1 GTSNPN, CDR2 SVGIG (reference sequence). The CDR3 loop spans 12 amino acids. The full variable domain, completed using reference TRBV30 and TRBJ2-3, is SQTIHQWPATLVQPVGSPLSLECTVEGTSNPNLYWYRQAAGRGLQLLFYSVGIGQISSEVPQNLSASRPQDRQFILSSKKLLLSDSGFYLCAWDREPDTQYFGPGTRLTVL.

This chain joins TRBV12-3 or TRBV12-4 and TRBJ2-3. This CDR3 has 12 residues. The CDR3: CASSPSADTQYF.

This chain links TRBV18 with TRBJ2-3; TCRdb picks TRBD2, but there is no DNA to check that call. The CDR3 consists of 17 residues. Germline-derived CDR1 and CDR2 are KGHSH and LQKENI. The CDR3: CASSPYPAGGLTDTQYF.

This chain joins TRBV5-1 and TRBJ2-3; TCRdb's D call, TRBD2, is unchecked because there is no DNA. The CDR3 extends over 15 amino acids. Germline CDR1 is SGHRS and CDR2 is YFSETQ. The CDR3: CASSSHSGGTDTQYF.

Here the CDR3 reads CASSSRGGTVNEQFF. The rearrangement joins TRBV11-3 to TRBJ2-1; the D call from TCRdb, TRBD2, cannot be confirmed without DNA. The CDR3 loop spans 15 amino acids. Germline V gene lookup returns CDR1 SGHNT and CDR2 YENEEA.

The chain recombines TRBV20-1 with TRBJ2-3; absent DNA, TCRdb's TRBD1 call cannot be checked. The CDR3 has 15 residues. In germline, CDR1 is DFQATT, CDR2 SNEGSKA (reference sequence). CDR3 residues: CSARDMRQEADTQYF.

The chain is built from TRBV19 and TRBJ1-5. The germline gives CDR1 LNHDA, CDR2 SQIVND (reference sequence). This CDR3 is built from 15 residues. The CDR3 protein is CASSKTGPGNQPQHF. Full variable domain (missing parts from reference TRBV19 and TRBJ1-5): DGGITQSPKYLFRKEGQNVTLSCEQNLNHDAMYWYRQDPGQGLRLIYYSQIVNDFQKGDIAEGYSVSREKKESFPLTVTSAQKNPTAFYLCASSKTGPGNQPQHFGDGTRLSIL.

The chain is built from TRBV5-1 and TRBJ1-3. Germline V gene sequence: CDR1 SGHRS, CDR2 YFSETQ. The CDR3 has 16 residues. The CDR3 protein is CASSLGPRSSGNTIYF.

The chain joins TRBV20-1 to TRBJ2-5; TCRdb's D call of TRBD1 is untestable without DNA. This CDR3 is built from 15 residues. The germline V gene has CDR1 DFQATT and CDR2 SNEGSKA (reference sequence). CDR3: CSARDLVQTVETQYF.

The chain uses TRBV29-1 and TRBJ1-2; the D call of TRBD1 rests on TCRdb alone, since no DNA is present to check it. The CDR3 has 12 residues. CDR1 is SQVTM, CDR2 ANQGSEA, per germline. The CDR3 sequence: CSVGTGIDGYTF.

This chain connects TRBV29-1 to TRBJ1-5; TCRdb indicates TRBD1, and absent DNA this call remains unverified. Germline V gene lookup returns CDR1 SQVTM and CDR2 ANQGSEA. This CDR3 has 12 amino acids. CDR3 region: CSVRDVNQPQHF.

The chain carries TRBV20-1 and TRBJ2-1. This CDR3 region has 14 residues. The germline CDR1 and CDR2 sequences are DFQATT and SNEGSKA (reference sequence). CDR3 loop: CSAIRRGSYNEQFF.

This chain links TRBV3-1 with TRBJ1-2. The germline V gene encodes CDR1 LGHDT and CDR2 YNNKEL (reference sequence). CDR3 length equals 15 residues. The CDR3: CASSQDLSMDYGYTF.

This chain connects TRBV12-3 or TRBV12-4 to TRBJ2-5; lacking DNA, the TRBD1 call made by TCRdb goes unchecked. The CDR3 contains 15 residues. CDR3: CASSLGRTSQETQYF.

The chain links TRBV28 to TRBJ2-2. The CDR3 length is 14 residues. Per the germline V gene, CDR1 is MDHEN and CDR2 is SYDVKM. CDR3 residues: CASSLLRNTGELFF. Looking up the rest from reference TRBV28 and TRBJ2-2 gives the full variable domain: DVKVTQSSRYLVKRTGEKVFLECVQDMDHENMFWYRQDPGLGLRLIYFSYDVKMKEKGDIPEGYSVSREKKERFSLILESASTNQTSMYLCASSLLRNTGELFFGEGSRLTVL.

The chain combines TRBV11-2 with TRBJ2-5; checking the TCRdb D call of TRBD2 is not possible without DNA. The CDR3 is 15 amino acids. Germline values: CDR1 SGHAT, CDR2 FQNNGV. CDR3 residues: CASSLSLAGEETQYF.

The CDR3 region is CASSPFPGANSYEQYF. The V gene is TRBV19, the J gene TRBJ2-7; TCRdb's assignment of TRBD1 cannot be checked, as there is no DNA. This CDR3 comprises 16 residues. The germline V gene encodes CDR1 LNHDA and CDR2 SQIVND (reference sequence).